This is a list of T cell receptor beta chains from one sample in a study of shared clonotypes between healthy human individuals. The table came from immunoSEQ multiplex PCR; TCRdb's copy has only in-frame clones and leaves some out. The sample consists of about 730,000 clones, 72% of them appearing once. Sequencing was performed on memory CD4+ T cells sorted from blood. The receptors originated from a woman younger than 45 in good health. CDR3s include the opening cysteine and the closing phenylalanine or tryptophan. Fields, in order: J gene, D gene, V gene, clone size, CDR3 DNA, CDR3 protein. The D gene is left open where the match is weak. The listing skips clone size in some rows; elsewhere it reads once, few, many or a size class.

TRBJ1-3 - TRBV5-1 - TGCGCCAGCAGCTCGGGCGCGTCGGGAAACACCATATATTTT CASSSGASGNTIYF
TRBJ2-7 - TRBV6-6 - TGTGCCAGCAGTTACTCGGGCTACTCATACGAGCAGTACTTC CASSYSGYSYEQYF
TRBJ2-3 TRBD2 TRBV5-1 - TGCGCCAGCAGCTCCGGGACTAGCGGGACCGCCTTGAATACGCAGTATTTT CASSSGTSGTALNTQYF
TRBJ1-4 TRBD1 TRBV15 - TGTGCCACCAGCAGTGGACAGGCATCTAATGAAAAACTGTTTTTT CATSSGQASNEKLFF
TRBJ2-1 TRBD2 TRBV27 - TGTGCCAGCACTCCCGCGGGGGTCTCCTACAATGAGCAGTTCTTC CASTPAGVSYNEQFF
TRBJ1-4 - TRBV4-2 many TGTGCCAGCAGCCGACCAGGACCGGGTGGTGAAAAACTGTTTTTT CASSRPGPGGEKLFF
TRBJ2-7 - TRBV27 - TGTGCCAGCAAGAGGCAGGGGACCTACGAGCAGTACTTC CASKRQGTYEQYF
TRBJ2-1 - TRBV21-1 few TGTGCCAGCAGCAAGGGAGACGGACCCCACAATGAGCAGTTCTTC CASSKGDGPHNEQFF
TRBJ1-1 - TRBV5-4 - TGTGCCAGCAGCTGGGGAGAGTTGAACACTGAAGCTTTCTTT CASSWGELNTEAFF
TRBJ1-2 - TRBV28 few TGTGCCAGCAGTCCCCGACAGTATGGCTACACCTTC CASSPRQYGYTF
TRBJ1-5 - TRBV29-1 - TGCAGCGTCAAACAGGGTACATCGGGTCAGCCCCAGCATTTT CSVKQGTSGQPQHF
TRBJ2-7 - TRBV10-3 - TGTGCCATCAGGAACGACAGGACCTACGAGCAGTACTTC CAIRNDRTYEQYF
TRBJ2-3 TRBD1 TRBV30 - TGTGCCTGGGACAGGGGATCGAGAGATACGCAGTATTTT CAWDRGSRDTQYF
TRBJ2-1 - TRBV21-1 - TGTGCCAGCAGCAATCTAGCGGGACTATACAATGAGCAGTTCTTC CASSNLAGLYNEQFF
TRBJ1-2 TRBD1 TRBV4-2 - TGTGCCAGCAGCCAAGATCACGGACAGGGGATCTATGGCTACACCTTC CASSQDHGQGIYGYTF
TRBJ2-7 TRBD2 TRBV28 - TGTGCCAGCAGTTTATCCCTAGCGGACCTCACCTACGAGCAGTACTTC CASSLSLADLTYEQYF
TRBJ1-2 - TRBV6-1 few TGTGCCAGCAGAGGAGCAGGGACTAACTATGGCTACACCTTC CASRGAGTNYGYTF
TRBJ2-7 - TRBV28 - TGTGCCAGCAGAACGGCCAGGCGGCTACTCCTATACGAGCAGTACTTC CASRTARRLLLYEQYF
TRBJ2-2 TRBD2 TRBV28 - TGTGCCAGCAGTTTAGTCCTAGCGGGAGGGCCAGGCGGGGAGCTGTTTTTT CASSLVLAGGPGGELFF
TRBJ2-3 TRBD2 TRBV5-1 - TGCGCCAGCAGCTTCGGCGGGGGAGATACGCAGTATTTT CASSFGGGDTQYF
TRBJ2-1 TRBD2 TRBV10-1 - TGCGCCAGCAGTGACCCCCGGCGGGGGAGCAATGAGCAGTTCTTC CASSDPRRGSNEQFF
TRBJ2-7 TRBD1 TRBV5-1 - TGCGCCAGCAGGGGACAGGGCAGCTCCTACGAGCAGTACTTC CASRGQGSSYEQYF
TRBJ2-7 - TRBV15 once TGTGCCACCAGCACAATTCTCGACTTCAACGAGCAGTACTTC CATSTILDFNEQYF
TRBJ2-1 - TRBV6-1 - TGTGCCATTAGAGTCGGACGGACCTACAATGAGCAGTTCTTC CAIRVGRTYNEQFF